This T cell receptor (beta chain) was found in a study of shared clonotypes between healthy human individuals. Study-wide findings and caveats: Non-shared clonotypes had lower generation probabilities than clonotypes shared by all four sorted-subset donors.

About this clone: The antigen is unknown.

This CDR3 spans 15 amino acids. The V and J ends lost 3 bases and 6 bases, in that order; junction bases with no gene match: 5. Germline CDR1 SGHTA, CDR2 FQGNSA. Libraries were prepared by immunoSEQ multiplex PCR; TCRdb keeps only in-frame clonotypes and omits some of them. Found here are roughly 2 million clones, under 97% of them singletons; the top ten hold 0.1% to 0.15%. This clonotype was sampled from a man between 18 and 35 years old in good health. Sequencing was done on a sample of naive CD4+ T cells sorted from blood. The subset denotes: CD45RA+ positively selected. This rearrangement joins TRBV7-2 to TRBJ1-5; 10 bases map to TRBD1. CDR3 nucleotide sequence: TGTGCCAGCAGCTTTGGACAGGGGGGTACTCAGCCCCAGCATTTT. Translation: CASSFGQGGTQPQHF.